A selection of T cell receptor beta chains follows, all from one sample in a study of CD4 T cells in relation to SARS-CoV-2 and coronaviruses. Profiling relied on immunoSEQ multiplex PCR, and the TCRdb table lists in-frame clones only, not all of them. The sample includes under 25,000 clones, about three quarters of them seen just once. No antigen has been identified for these receptors. The source material was CD4+ T cells from PBMCs, cultured in vitro. The receptors shown here come from a human donor in good health. Both conserved end residues are part of each CDR3. The D gene is left open where the match is weak. Clone size is shown for a subset of rows, as once, few, many or a class of expanded clone.

V gene: TRBV5-1
J gene: TRBJ1-1
D gene: NA
clone size: NA
CDR3 protein: CASSLGIRVGSTEAFF
CDR3 DNA: TGCGCCAGCAGCCTTGGGATCAGGGTGGGTTCCACTGAAGCTTTCTTT

V gene: TRBV12-3/TRBV12-4
J gene: TRBJ1-4
D gene: NA
clone size: once
CDR3 protein: CASRILGNEKLFF
CDR3 DNA: TGTGCCAGCAGAATTTTGGGTAATGAAAAACTGTTTTTT

V gene: TRBV4-1
J gene: TRBJ1-1
D gene: NA
clone size: NA
CDR3 protein: CASSQEARDSGAFF
CDR3 DNA: TGCGCCAGCAGCCAAGAAGCCCGGGACTCGGGAGCTTTCTTT

V gene: TRBV6-5
J gene: TRBJ1-4
D gene: TRBD1
clone size: NA
CDR3 protein: CASSYWTGQLFF
CDR3 DNA: TGTGCCAGCAGTTATTGGACAGGACAACTGTTTTTT

V gene: TRBV6-5
J gene: TRBJ1-5
D gene: NA
clone size: NA
CDR3 protein: CATQYEGQPQHF
CDR3 DNA: TGTGCCACCCAGTATGAAGGTCAGCCCCAGCATTTT

V gene: TRBV6-1
J gene: TRBJ2-2
D gene: TRBD2
clone size: NA
CDR3 protein: CASSDGSGAGELFF
CDR3 DNA: TGTGCCAGCAGTGATGGTAGCGGGGCCGGGGAGCTGTTTTTT

V gene: TRBV11-2
J gene: TRBJ1-3
D gene: NA
clone size: NA
CDR3 protein: CATMISGNTIYF
CDR3 DNA: TGTGCCACCATGATATCTGGAAACACCATATATTTT

V gene: TRBV10-3
J gene: TRBJ2-1
D gene: TRBD2
clone size: NA
CDR3 protein: CAISEFSGRGRLWNEQFF
CDR3 DNA: TGTGCCATCAGTGAATTTAGCGGGAGGGGTCGGTTGTGGAATGAGCAGTTCTTC

V gene: TRBV10-3
J gene: TRBJ2-1
D gene: NA
clone size: NA
CDR3 protein: CAISGINEQFF
CDR3 DNA: TGTGCCATCAGTGGTATAAATGAGCAGTTCTTC

V gene: TRBV30
J gene: TRBJ1-3
D gene: NA
clone size: NA
CDR3 protein: CAWSVLYDSLTSGNTIYF
CDR3 DNA: TGTGCCTGGAGTGTCTTATACGACAGCCTCACTTCTGGAAACACCATATATTTT

V gene: TRBV27
J gene: TRBJ1-1
D gene: NA
clone size: NA
CDR3 protein: CASSLWSQRNTEAFF
CDR3 DNA: TGTGCCAGCAGTTTATGGTCGCAGAGGAACACTGAAGCTTTCTTT

V gene: TRBV4-1
J gene: TRBJ2-1
D gene: TRBD2
clone size: NA
CDR3 protein: CASSQTSGGRQFF
CDR3 DNA: TGCGCCAGCAGCCAAACTAGCGGGGGGCGACAGTTCTTC

V gene: TRBV5-1
J gene: TRBJ2-3
D gene: NA
clone size: few
CDR3 protein: CASSLAWSGDTQYF
CDR3 DNA: TGCGCCAGCAGCTTGGCCTGGTCTGGAGATACGCAGTATTTT

V gene: TRBV7-9
J gene: TRBJ2-5
D gene: NA
clone size: NA
CDR3 protein: CASSQSSATETQYF
CDR3 DNA: TGTGCCAGCAGTCAAAGTAGCGCAACCGAGACCCAGTACTTC

V gene: TRBV30
J gene: TRBJ2-5
D gene: NA
clone size: NA
CDR3 protein: CAWSLTRGEKETQYF
CDR3 DNA: TGTGCCTGGAGTCTGACGCGGGGCGAGAAAGAGACCCAGTACTTC

V gene: TRBV28
J gene: TRBJ1-4
D gene: NA
clone size: NA
CDR3 protein: CASSTTQGLGEKLFF
CDR3 DNA: TGTGCCAGCAGTACGACTCAGGGGTTAGGGGAAAAACTGTTTTTT

V gene: TRBV7-9
J gene: TRBJ2-3
D gene: NA
clone size: NA
CDR3 protein: CASSSLAGQGDTQYF
CDR3 DNA: TGTGCCAGCTCCTCACTAGCGGGACAGGGAGATACGCAGTATTTT

V gene: TRBV10-3
J gene: TRBJ2-3
D gene: TRBD2
clone size: once
CDR3 protein: CAISTASGRTDTQYF
CDR3 DNA: TGTGCCATCAGTACCGCTAGCGGGCGCACAGATACGCAGTATTTT